A selection of T cell receptor beta chains follows, all from one sample in a study of blood T cell repertoires in COVID-19. Generated by immunoSEQ multiplex PCR, the TCRdb table keeps only in-frame clones and is missing some. The sample has fewer than 250,000 clones, less than 90% seen once. Sequenced input: peripheral blood. These TCRs come from a man aged 25-45 years with active or convalescent COVID-19. CDR3s include the opening cysteine and the closing phenylalanine or tryptophan. D genes are given only for firm matches. Size is stated for part of the rows, as once, few or many counts, or as a class when the clone is expanded.

CDR3aa | CDR3nt | j_gene | abundance | v_gene | d_gene
CASSLTVDISNQPQHF | TGTGCCAGTAGCCTTACAGTTGACATTAGCAATCAGCCCCAGCATTTT | TRBJ1-5 | - | TRBV19 | -
CASQVGPSSYNEQFF | TGTGCCAGTCAGGTGGGGCCTAGCTCCTACAATGAGCAGTTCTTC | TRBJ2-1 | - | TRBV19 | -
CASSSPVGRGTEAFF | TGTGCCAGCAGTTCCCCAGTGGGGCGGGGCACTGAAGCTTTCTTT | TRBJ1-1 | once | TRBV28 | -
CAGAKHNEQFF | TGTGCCGGGGCCAAGCACAATGAGCAGTTCTTC | TRBJ2-1 | - | TRBV5-4 | -
CASSSGIGGETQYF | TGTGCCAGCTCAAGCGGAATTGGAGGAGAGACCCAGTACTTC | TRBJ2-5 | - | TRBV18 | -
CASSLPLVGVDTEAFF | TGTGCCAGCAGTCTACCGTTAGTAGGGGTTGACACTGAAGCTTTCTTT | TRBJ1-1 | - | TRBV6-6 | -
CASSRTGGENYGYTF | TGTGCCAGCAGTCGAACAGGGGGTGAGAACTATGGCTACACCTTC | TRBJ1-2 | - | TRBV6-2/TRBV6-3 | TRBD1
CASSPLRAGATEAFF | TGTGCCAGCTCACCCCTTCGAGCAGGCGCGACTGAAGCTTTCTTT | TRBJ1-1 | - | TRBV18 | -
CASSSGLAGLEQYF | TGTGCCAGCAGTTCGGGACTAGCGGGACTCGAGCAGTACTTC | TRBJ2-7 | - | TRBV27 | TRBD2
CASSRRLGEPPGNTIYF | TGTGCCAGCAGCCGACGACTAGGGGAACCGCCTGGAAACACCATATATTTT | TRBJ1-3 | - | TRBV5-5 | -
CSASQGSSYNSPLHF | TGCAGTGCTAGTCAGGGGAGCTCCTATAATTCACCCCTCCACTTT | TRBJ1-6 | - | TRBV20-1 | -
CASSLFRGGTSSPLHF | TGTGCCAGCAGTTTATTCCGGGGAGGGACGAGTTCACCCCTCCACTTT | TRBJ1-6 | - | TRBV27 | -
CASSYASGANYGYTF | TGTGCCAGCAGTTACGCTTCCGGGGCTAACTATGGCTACACCTTC | TRBJ1-2 | - | TRBV6-6 | -
CASSLVSSYEQYF | TGCGCCAGCAGCTTGGTTAGCTCCTACGAGCAGTACTTC | TRBJ2-7 | - | TRBV5-1 | -
CASSWGRGPQETQYF | TGTGCCAGCAGTTGGGGCAGGGGGCCCCAAGAGACCCAGTACTTC | TRBJ2-5 | - | TRBV6-5 | TRBD1
CASSQDYTGPEKLFF | TGCGCCAGCAGCCAAGATTATACAGGTCCAGAAAAACTGTTTTTT | TRBJ1-4 | - | TRBV4-3 | -
CASSTQGLADNEQFF | TGTGCCAGCAGTACCCAGGGACTAGCGGACAATGAGCAGTTCTTC | TRBJ2-1 | - | TRBV6-6 | TRBD2
CASSPDSDYGYTF | TGTGCCAGCAGCCCGGACAGTGACTATGGCTACACCTTC | TRBJ1-2 | - | TRBV3-1/TRBV3-2 | -
CASSLPGQGLSGELFF | TGTGCCAGCAGCCTCCCCGGACAGGGTTTATCCGGGGAGCTGTTTTTT | TRBJ2-2 | - | TRBV7-9 | TRBD1
CASSLWGQGTNEKLFF | TGTGCCAGCAGTTTATGGGGACAGGGCACTAATGAAAAACTGTTTTTT | TRBJ1-4 | - | TRBV28 | TRBD1
CASRAGTANEKLFF | TGTGCCAGCAGGGCCGGGACAGCTAATGAAAAACTGTTTTTT | TRBJ1-4 | once | TRBV2 | TRBD1
CAISEAGGYTF | TGTGCCATCAGTGAGGCCGGGGGCTACACCTTC | TRBJ1-2 | - | TRBV10-3 | -
CAWRRQSEAFF | TGTGCCTGGAGGAGGCAGTCTGAAGCTTTCTTT | TRBJ1-1 | - | TRBV30 | -
CASSLTGDQPQHF | TGCGCCAGCAGCCTAACAGGGGATCAGCCCCAGCATTTT | TRBJ1-5 | - | TRBV5-1 | TRBD1
CASSFGWGLNYGYTF | TGTGCCAGCAGTTTCGGTTGGGGGCTTAACTATGGCTACACCTTC | TRBJ1-2 | - | TRBV28 | -
CASSYSGAGSAYEQYF | TGTGCCAGCAGTTACTCGGGGGCAGGGAGTGCCTACGAGCAGTACTTC | TRBJ2-7 | - | TRBV6-5 | -
CASSIQQGAYEQYF | TGTGCCAGCAGTATTCAGCAGGGGGCCTACGAGCAGTACTTC | TRBJ2-7 | once | TRBV27 | TRBD1
CASSTTGTRDTF | TGTGCCAGCAGTACGACAGGGACGAGGGACACCTTC | TRBJ1-2 | few | TRBV6-2/TRBV6-3 | TRBD1
CASSDSGGKNEQFF | TGTGCCAGCAGTGACTCTGGGGGGAAGAATGAGCAGTTCTTC | TRBJ2-1 | once | TRBV6-4 | -
CASSLEGTGFNEKLFF | TGCGCCAGCAGCTTGGAGGGGACAGGCTTTAATGAAAAACTGTTTTTT | TRBJ1-4 | few | TRBV5-1 | TRBD1
CASSPQEYNEQFF | TGTGCCAGTAGTCCACAGGAATACAATGAGCAGTTCTTC | TRBJ2-1 | - | TRBV19 | -
CASSVTGQAAYNEQFF | TGTGCCAGCAGCGTCACAGGACAGGCGGCCTACAATGAGCAGTTCTTC | TRBJ2-1 | once | TRBV9 | TRBD1
CASSWGQGTDSPLHF | TGTGCCAGCAGCTGGGGACAGGGGACGGATTCACCCCTCCACTTT | TRBJ1-6 | - | TRBV5-4 | TRBD1
CASSLAEGRIQETQYF | TGTGCCAGCAGTTTAGCGGAGGGGAGGATCCAAGAGACCCAGTACTTC | TRBJ2-5 | - | TRBV28 | -
CASSEGAGYTF | TGTGCCAGCTCAGAGGGAGCTGGCTACACCTTC | TRBJ1-2 | - | TRBV18 | -
CASSQGLVSGNTIYF | TGTGCCAGTAGCCAGGGGTTGGTCTCTGGAAACACCATATATTTT | TRBJ1-3 | few | TRBV19 | -
CASSLDYLEQYF | TGTGCCAGCAGCTTGGACTACCTCGAGCAGTACTTC | TRBJ2-7 | - | TRBV7-2 | -
CAWRQGSGANVLTF | TGTGCCTGGCGACAAGGTTCGGGGGCCAACGTCCTGACTTTC | TRBJ2-6 | - | TRBV30 | -
CASSLGGGGYTF | TGTGCCAGCAGTTTAGGGGGAGGCGGCTACACCTTC | TRBJ1-2 | - | TRBV28 | -
CASSLRGGANEKLFF | TGTGCCAGCAGCTTGAGGGGGGGGGCTAATGAAAAACTGTTTTTT | TRBJ1-4 | - | TRBV11-2 | -
CASSPRQGPFGGAFF | TGTGCCAGCAGCCCCAGACAGGGTCCCTTCGGCGGTGCTTTCTTT | TRBJ1-1 | - | TRBV7-9 | TRBD1
CASSWGQGGVVTQYF | TGTGCCAGCAGTTGGGGGCAGGGGGGAGTAGTTACGCAGTATTTT | TRBJ2-3 | - | TRBV6-5 | -
CASSFLNLGYSYEQYF | TGTGCCAGCAGCTTCCTCAACCTGGGCTACTCCTACGAGCAGTACTTC | TRBJ2-7 | - | TRBV5-6 | -
CASSKTGVGYTF | TGTGCCAGCAGCAAAACAGGGGTTGGCTACACCTTC | TRBJ1-2 | - | TRBV5-4 | TRBD1
CASSLGQLSTDTQYF | TGTGCCAGCAGCCTGGGACAGCTGAGCACAGATACGCAGTATTTT | TRBJ2-3 | - | TRBV7-2 | TRBD1
CASSFRDRVETQYF | TGTGCCAGCAGCTTCCGGGACAGGGTAGAGACCCAGTACTTC | TRBJ2-5 | - | TRBV11-2 | TRBD1
CASSPGQSSGNTIYF | TGTGCCAGCAGCCCTGGACAATCCTCTGGAAACACCATATATTTT | TRBJ1-3 | - | TRBV7-2 | -
CASSPDRGSPLHF | TGTGCCAGCAGCCCGGACCGGGGTTCACCCCTCCACTTT | TRBJ1-6 | - | TRBV7-3 | -
CASSTQYSDRGTMNTEAFF | TGTGCCAGCAGCACTCAATATAGCGACAGGGGTACAATGAACACTGAAGCTTTCTTT | TRBJ1-1 | few | TRBV9 | TRBD1
CASSYGAKTDTQYF | TGTGCCAGCAGTTACGGGGCGAAGACAGATACGCAGTATTTT | TRBJ2-3 | - | TRBV6-2/TRBV6-3 | -